The source of this T cell receptor beta chain is a study of cytomegalovirus exposure and HLA in healthy donors. Amplification used 60 Vbeta primers and 13 Jbeta primers. Some clones are missing from TCRdb's copy, which holds only in-frame ones; the method was immunoSEQ multiplex PCR. The table shows 100,000 or so clones, with less than 80% occurring only once. Germline V gene data show CDR1 as SGDLS and CDR2 as YYNGEE. The junction had 7 bases not matched to a gene; V was cut back by 2 bases and J by 10 bases. The CDR3 has 13 residues. Material for sequencing was PBMCs. The clonotype was recovered from a man aged 25-45 years in good health and CMV-seronegative. This rearrangement joins TRBV9 to TRBJ2-3; 7 nucleotides line up with TRBD1. The CDR3 nucleotides read TGTGCCAGCAGCGTCCGACAGGGCCACTCGCAGTATTTT. Amino acids: CASSVRQGHSQYF.